This is a list of T cell receptor beta chains from one sample in a study of control samples from healthy donors and cancer patients. Profiling relied on immunoSEQ multiplex PCR, and the TCRdb table lists in-frame clones only, not all of them. The sample carries around 170,000 clones, just over 85% recorded once. The sample consisted of blood. Receptor source: a woman aged 30 to 39 in good health. The CDR3 runs from the conserved cysteine through the conserved F or W. D genes are given only for firm matches. Clone size is stated in some rows and not others, as once, few, many or a class when expanded.

cdr3_nt: TGTGCCAGCAGTCCGTTTCCCGGTGAAGCTTTCTTT; cdr3_aa: CASSPFPGEAFF; v_call: TRBV6-5; j_call: TRBJ1-1; clone_size: -; d_call: -
cdr3_nt: TGTGCCAGCAGCAGGGGGGCGGGTTCACCCCTCCACTTT; cdr3_aa: CASSRGAGSPLHF; v_call: TRBV12-3/TRBV12-4; j_call: TRBJ1-6; clone_size: -; d_call: TRBD1
cdr3_nt: TGTGCCAGCAGCCCCACTAGCGGGGGGCGGGGAGATACGCAGTATTTT; cdr3_aa: CASSPTSGGRGDTQYF; v_call: TRBV6-6; j_call: TRBJ2-3; clone_size: once; d_call: TRBD2
cdr3_nt: TGTGCCAGCTCACCCAAACCTGGGGGTAACGACTACGAGCAGTACTTC; cdr3_aa: CASSPKPGGNDYEQYF; v_call: TRBV18; j_call: TRBJ2-7; clone_size: -; d_call: -
cdr3_nt: TGTGCCAGCAGCCCCGGCACCCAGATCCACGAGCAGTACTTC; cdr3_aa: CASSPGTQIHEQYF; v_call: TRBV5-6; j_call: TRBJ2-7; clone_size: -; d_call: -
cdr3_nt: TGTGCCAGCAGGAGGGAGGGTATCGCTTTCTTT; cdr3_aa: CASRREGIAFF; v_call: TRBV5-4; j_call: TRBJ1-1; clone_size: -; d_call: -
cdr3_nt: TGTGCCTGGAGGGGTCTCGACAGGGGGCGCGATTATAACTATGGCTACACCTTC; cdr3_aa: CAWRGLDRGRDYNYGYTF; v_call: TRBV30; j_call: TRBJ1-2; clone_size: few; d_call: TRBD1
cdr3_nt: TGTGCCACCAACGAGTACTCTGGGGCCAACGTCCTGACTTTC; cdr3_aa: CATNEYSGANVLTF; v_call: TRBV10-3; j_call: TRBJ2-6; clone_size: -; d_call: -
cdr3_nt: TGTGCCAGCAGTTTACCTGCAAAAGGGAGTGGGTACGAGCAGTACTTC; cdr3_aa: CASSLPAKGSGYEQYF; v_call: TRBV28; j_call: TRBJ2-7; clone_size: -; d_call: -
cdr3_nt: TGCGCCAGCAGCCATGTTTGGACAGGTCTCTCCGGGGAGCTGTTTTTT; cdr3_aa: CASSHVWTGLSGELFF; v_call: TRBV4-1; j_call: TRBJ2-2; clone_size: -; d_call: TRBD1
cdr3_nt: TGTGCCAGCAGCTTACTAGCGGTAAAAGAGACCCAGTACTTC; cdr3_aa: CASSLLAVKETQYF; v_call: TRBV5-6; j_call: TRBJ2-5; clone_size: -; d_call: TRBD2
cdr3_nt: TGTGCCAGCAGCCAAGGGTCCTACTATGGCTACACCTTC; cdr3_aa: CASSQGSYYGYTF; v_call: TRBV14; j_call: TRBJ1-2; clone_size: once; d_call: -
cdr3_nt: TGTGCCACCAGTGACACGACTAGCGGGAGAATAAATGAGCAGTTCTTC; cdr3_aa: CATSDTTSGRINEQFF; v_call: TRBV24-1; j_call: TRBJ2-1; clone_size: -; d_call: TRBD2
cdr3_nt: TGTGCCACCAGCAGCCGCACAGATACGCAGTATTTT; cdr3_aa: CATSSRTDTQYF; v_call: TRBV15; j_call: TRBJ2-3; clone_size: -; d_call: -
cdr3_nt: TGCAGTGCTCGTGGAGGGGGGGTTGGGACCCAGTACTTC; cdr3_aa: CSARGGGVGTQYF; v_call: TRBV20-1; j_call: TRBJ2-5; clone_size: once; d_call: -
cdr3_nt: TGTGCCAGCAGTCTGCGTACAGGGGGCGAGAGCTACACCTTC; cdr3_aa: CASSLRTGGESYTF; v_call: TRBV27; j_call: TRBJ1-2; clone_size: -; d_call: TRBD1
cdr3_nt: TGTGCCAGCAGCGCTAAAGCAGGGGGCACTGAAGCTTTCTTT; cdr3_aa: CASSAKAGGTEAFF; v_call: TRBV7-9; j_call: TRBJ1-1; clone_size: -; d_call: TRBD1
cdr3_nt: TGTGCCAGCAGCAAAGGGACAGGGGGCGGCTACACCTTC; cdr3_aa: CASSKGTGGGYTF; v_call: TRBV7-8; j_call: TRBJ1-2; clone_size: -; d_call: TRBD1
cdr3_nt: TGCGCCAGCAGCGGGACAGGGGATTATAATTCACCCCTCCACTTT; cdr3_aa: CASSGTGDYNSPLHF; v_call: TRBV5-1; j_call: TRBJ1-6; clone_size: many; d_call: TRBD1